Sequencing of this T cell receptor (beta chain) was carried out in a study of cytomegalovirus exposure and HLA in healthy donors. As for the study in general: Approximately 180 million T cells yielded 117 million unique TCR beta sequences, as an earlier analysis found.

This PCR relied on a set of 60 Vbeta primers and 13 Jbeta primers. In the authors' methods: Later reanalysis found 75 million to 95 million unique TCR beta chains, roughly 10 million of them shared. Sequenced by immunoSEQ multiplex PCR; TCRdb stores in-frame clones only, minus some. The V and J calls and clone size were taken over from that table, and D and trimming were inferred from the DNA. The sample has some 140,000 clones, 75% to 85% seen once; the top ten hold around 5.6%. V trimming: 3 bases; J trimming: 5 bases; junction bases outside the gene matches: 7. Germline CDR1 is SGDLS and CDR2 is YYNGEE. This CDR3 contains 15 residues.

This chain joins TRBV9 and TRBJ2-5; 10 nucleotides match TRBD1. Input material: PBMCs. The clonotype originates from a woman aged 40 to 50 in good health and CMV-seropositive. The CDR3 sequence: CASSANPDRGETQYF. CDR3 coding DNA: TGTGCCAGCAGCGCAAATCCGGACAGGGGGGAGACCCAGTACTTC. Complete variable domain (other parts from reference TRBV9 and TRBJ2-5): DSGVTQTPKHLITATGQRVTLRCSPRSGDLSVYWYQQSLDQGLQFLIQYYNGEERAKGNILERFSAQQFPDLHSELNLSSLELGDSALYFCASSANPDRGETQYFGPGTRLLVL.